The T cell receptor beta chain under discussion was sequenced for a study of cytomegalovirus exposure and HLA in healthy donors. V trimming: 0 bases; J trimming: 5 bases; junction bases outside the gene matches: 7. The CDR3 loop spans 16 amino acids. The V gene's germline CDR1 is SGDLS and CDR2 YYNGEE. Study outcomes and limitations: Earlier analysis looked at TCR beta V segments, and most were productive about 87% or about 30% of the time. Relative to equally common others, HLA-associated TCR beta chains showed greater clonal expansion in a later analysis. Information on immune exposure was restricted to one variable (CMV serostatus).

Healthy bone marrow donors made up the cohort. PCR was performed using 60 Vbeta and 13 Jbeta primers. The table came from immunoSEQ multiplex PCR; TCRdb's copy has only in-frame clones and leaves some out. The data show approximately 110,000 clones, 65% to 80% seen once. A note on this clone: What it recognizes is unknown.

The V call is TRBV9, the J call TRBJ2-5; TRBD2 matches at 10 bases. Sequencing was performed on PBMCs. This receptor was obtained from a human donor in good health. CDR3 DNA sequence: TGTGCCAGCAGCGTAGCTCCCCTAGCGGGGGCGGAGACCCAGTACTTC. It yields the protein CASSVAPLAGAETQYF.